This T cell receptor (beta chain) was observed in a study of beta chain features in type 1 diabetes. Looking at the study overall: Sorted cells numbering under 140,000,000 were examined across all samples. Findings of the study overall: All four CD4+ subsets of Type 1 diabetes patients contained TCRB CDR3s that were moderately but significantly shorter. A closer apparent resemblance between naive, central memory and Treg TCRB repertoires was seen in patients than in healthy donors. At VDJ recombination sites, type 1 diabetes patients had fewer insertions and more deleted nucleotides.

Every isolated RNA sample was fully reverse transcribed, so sequencing captured expressed TCRB transcripts. Using immunoSEQ multiplex PCR, the repertoire was profiled, and TCRdb retains in-frame clones only, with some absent. The sample includes 120,000 to 150,000 clones, around an eighth seen only once; the top ten take around 1.2%. Germline values: CDR1 MDHEN, CDR2 SYDVKM. This CDR3 spans 15 amino acids. V was trimmed by 6 bases and J by 5 bases, leaving 17 bases between them. This clone was found a few times. Its cognate antigen is unknown. Sorting gave populations that all exceeded 95% purity. The V gene is TRBV28, the J gene TRBJ2-1; no firm D call. Sequencing input: central memory CD4+ T cells from blood. The source is a man in his late teens or twenties with type 1 diabetes. This CDR3 reads CASSPTGFSNNEQFF. For the CDR3, the DNA is TGTGCCAGCAGCCCCACGGGCTTCTCAAACAATGAGCAGTTCTTC.